A selection of T cell receptor beta chains follows, all from one sample in a study of CD8 T cells in ankylosing spondylitis. In TCRdb, the 5' RACE reads were re-called with MiXCR into one record per CDR3 protein. This sample has hundreds of thousands of distinct CDR3 sequences, with around 19% found just once. Sequencing input: blood, either unsorted or a sorted T cell fraction (not recorded which). The source of these receptors is a male donor with ankylosing spondylitis or in good health (not recorded which). Each CDR3 is given with its conserved first and last residue. The order of the fields is D gene, clone size, V gene, J gene, CDR3 protein, CDR3 DNA. The D gene is left open where the match is weak. Where a row states a size, it is once, few, many or the class of an expanded clone; other rows omit it.

D: .; size: .; V: TRBV10-3; J: TRBJ2-5; CDR3: CAISGGAAGETQYF; DNA: TGTGCCATCAGTGGAGGCGCGGCGGGGGAGACCCAGTACTTC
D: TRBD1; size: .; V: TRBV28; J: TRBJ2-3; CDR3: CASSIEGQGAADTQYF; DNA: TGTGCCAGCAGTATAGAAGGACAGGGGGCCGCAGATACGCAGTATTTT
D: .; size: .; V: TRBV12-3/TRBV12-4; J: TRBJ1-4; CDR3: CASSPFNEKLFF; DNA: TGTGCCAGCAGTCCCTTCAATGAAAAACTGTTTTTT
D: TRBD2; size: few; V: TRBV20-1; J: TRBJ2-3; CDR3: CSALPQRGLGTDTQYF; DNA: TGCAGTGCTTTACCCCAGCGGGGTTTAGGCACAGATACGCAGTATTTT
D: .; size: few; V: TRBV20-1; J: TRBJ1-5; CDR3: CSARSTPGSNQPQHF; DNA: TGCAGTGCTAGGTCGACCCCGGGAAGCAATCAGCCCCAGCATTTT
D: .; size: few; V: TRBV7-6; J: TRBJ2-1; CDR3: CASSFESFGGNEQFF; DNA: TGTGCCAGCAGCTTTGAGAGTTTTGGTGGGAATGAGCAGTTCTTC
D: TRBD2; size: .; V: TRBV29-1; J: TRBJ2-5; CDR3: CSVRASGPGETQYF; DNA: TGCAGCGTTAGGGCTAGCGGTCCCGGGGAGACCCAGTACTTC
D: .; size: .; V: TRBV2; J: TRBJ1-5; CDR3: CASSEARRNQPQHF; DNA: TGTGCCAGCAGTGAAGCGCGCCGTAATCAGCCCCAGCATTTT
D: TRBD1; size: once; V: TRBV28; J: TRBJ2-2; CDR3: CASSYRDRATGELFF; DNA: TGTGCCAGCAGCTATCGGGACAGGGCCACCGGGGAGCTGTTTTTT
D: TRBD1; size: .; V: TRBV4-2; J: TRBJ2-3; CDR3: CASSQADRDTDTQYF; DNA: TGTGCCAGCAGCCAAGCAGACAGGGACACAGATACGCAGTATTTT
D: .; size: .; V: TRBV18; J: TRBJ2-5; CDR3: CASSPLEGGIEETQYF; DNA: TGTGCCAGCTCACCTCTTGAGGGTGGAATCGAAGAGACCCAGTACTTC
D: TRBD1; size: .; V: TRBV3-1; J: TRBJ1-2; CDR3: CTQGEPNYGYTF; DNA: TGTACGCAGGGGGAGCCTAACTATGGCTACACCTTC
D: .; size: few; V: TRBV5-1; J: TRBJ2-2; CDR3: CASSLPDSANTGELFF; DNA: TGCGCCAGCAGCTTGCCCGACAGCGCGAACACCGGGGAGCTGTTTTTT
D: TRBD1; size: once; V: TRBV5-5; J: TRBJ1-2; CDR3: CASSPGTGSYTF; DNA: TGTGCCAGCAGCCCGGGGACAGGATCCTACACCTTC
D: .; size: few; V: TRBV3-1; J: TRBJ2-5; CDR3: CASSEGLIQETQYF; DNA: TGTGCCAGCAGCGAGGGACTTATCCAAGAGACCCAGTACTTC
D: .; size: few; V: TRBV21-1; J: TRBJ2-1; CDR3: CASSKKRGDNEQFF; DNA: TGTGCCAGCAGCAAAAAACGGGGGGACAATGAGCAGTTCTTC
D: TRBD1; size: .; V: TRBV5-1; J: TRBJ2-1; CDR3: CASSLNDRGEQFF; DNA: TGCGCCAGCAGCTTGAACGACAGGGGCGAGCAGTTCTTC
D: .; size: few; V: TRBV10-3; J: TRBJ2-3; CDR3: CAITEGGLAPDTQYF; DNA: TGTGCCATCACCGAGGGGGGTCTAGCACCAGATACGCAGTATTTT
D: TRBD2; size: few; V: TRBV12-3/TRBV12-4; J: TRBJ2-3; CDR3: CASSSGTSGRPGPDTQYF; DNA: TGTGCCAGCAGTTCTGGGACTAGCGGGAGGCCGGGCCCAGATACGCAGTATTTT
D: .; size: .; V: TRBV5-1; J: TRBJ2-3; CDR3: CASSFAVSTDTQYF; DNA: TGCGCCAGCAGCTTTGCCGTTAGCACAGATACGCAGTATTTT
D: .; size: many; V: TRBV6-1; J: TRBJ2-3; CDR3: CASRLDSTSTDTQYF; DNA: TGTGCCAGCAGACTGGACTCAACTAGCACAGATACGCAGTATTTT
D: .; size: few; V: TRBV20-1; J: TRBJ1-5; CDR3: CSARVGQGNQPQHF; DNA: TGCAGTGCTAGAGTGGGACAAGGCAATCAGCCCCAGCATTTT
D: .; size: few; V: TRBV14; J: TRBJ2-5; CDR3: CASSKTAGRGMETQYF; DNA: TGTGCCAGCAGTAAAACGGCGGGGCGCGGCATGGAGACCCAGTACTTC
D: TRBD2; size: few; V: TRBV12-3/TRBV12-4; J: TRBJ2-3; CDR3: CASSFLTSGADTQYF; DNA: TGTGCCAGCAGTTTCTTGACTAGCGGGGCAGATACGCAGTATTTT
D: .; size: .; V: TRBV11-2; J: TRBJ2-1; CDR3: CASSLRPGREQFF; DNA: TGTGCCAGCAGCTTAAGGCCGGGTAGGGAGCAGTTCTTC
D: .; size: .; V: TRBV12-3/TRBV12-4; J: TRBJ1-3; CDR3: CASSTGNTIYF; DNA: TGTGCCAGCAGTACGGGAAACACCATATATTTT
D: TRBD1; size: few; V: TRBV6-6; J: TRBJ1-1; CDR3: CASTRGQVTEAFF; DNA: TGTGCCAGCACCCGAGGACAGGTCACTGAAGCTTTCTTT
D: .; size: .; V: TRBV6-1; J: TRBJ2-2; CDR3: CASIRRTTAGPGELFF; DNA: TGTGCCAGCATCCGACGGACCACGGCGGGACCCGGGGAGCTGTTTTTT
D: .; size: many; V: TRBV6-6; J: TRBJ2-5; CDR3: CASSLETQYF; DNA: TGTGCCAGCAGTCTTGAGACCCAGTACTTC
D: TRBD1; size: few; V: TRBV12-3/TRBV12-4; J: TRBJ1-2; CDR3: CASSFSPGQGNYGYTF; DNA: TGTGCCAGCAGTTTTTCTCCGGGACAGGGGAACTATGGCTACACCTTC
D: TRBD2; size: few; V: TRBV7-6; J: TRBJ2-4; CDR3: CASSLGPGLAGSSKNIQYF; DNA: TGTGCCAGCAGCTTAGGGCCGGGACTAGCGGGAAGTTCCAAAAACATTCAGTACTTC
D: .; size: few; V: TRBV20-1; J: TRBJ1-5; CDR3: CSARERVNQPQHF; DNA: TGCAGTGCTAGAGAGAGGGTGAATCAGCCCCAGCATTTT
D: TRBD2; size: few; V: TRBV29-1; J: TRBJ2-3; CDR3: CSFSVGLAGASDTQYF; DNA: TGCAGCTTCTCGGTTGGGCTAGCGGGAGCCTCAGATACGCAGTATTTT
D: .; size: few; V: TRBV24-1; J: TRBJ2-1; CDR3: CATGGNSYNEQFF; DNA: TGTGCCACCGGCGGTAACTCCTACAATGAGCAGTTCTTC
D: .; size: .; V: TRBV6-1; J: TRBJ2-3; CDR3: CASSVANTQYF; DNA: TGTGCCAGCAGTGTCGCGAATACGCAGTATTTT
D: .; size: once; V: TRBV5-5; J: TRBJ2-5; CDR3: CASSLPSGAQYF; DNA: TGTGCCAGCAGTCTTCCGTCTGGGGCCCAGTACTTC
D: TRBD1; size: few; V: TRBV5-6; J: TRBJ1-2; CDR3: CASSLEAGGRYGYTF; DNA: TGTGCCAGCAGCTTGGAAGCAGGGGGCCGGTATGGCTACACCTTC
D: .; size: .; V: TRBV11-1; J: TRBJ1-1; CDR3: CASSLGGVDRGRTEAFF; DNA: TGTGCCAGCAGCTTAGGAGGGGTGGACAGAGGTCGGACTGAAGCTTTCTTT
D: .; size: .; V: TRBV10-3; J: TRBJ1-1; CDR3: CAISEYGTMGAFF; DNA: TGTGCCATCAGTGAGTACGGGACCATGGGGGCTTTCTTT
D: .; size: .; V: TRBV5-6; J: TRBJ1-1; CDR3: CASSPWTANTEAFF; DNA: TGTGCCAGCAGCCCGTGGACGGCTAACACTGAAGCTTTCTTT
D: .; size: few; V: TRBV5-1; J: TRBJ1-4; CDR3: CASSVAGLSEKLFF; DNA: TGCGCCAGCAGTGTGGCGGGCCTGTCGGAAAAACTGTTTTTT
D: TRBD1; size: .; V: TRBV6-2/TRBV6-3; J: TRBJ2-1; CDR3: CASSTGTGQFF; DNA: TGTGCCAGCAGCACCGGGACAGGGCAGTTCTTC
D: TRBD1; size: .; V: TRBV5-1; J: TRBJ2-1; CDR3: CASSKNRGTHSYNEQFF; DNA: TGCGCCAGCAGCAAAAACAGGGGCACCCATTCCTACAATGAGCAGTTCTTC
D: .; size: .; V: TRBV9; J: TRBJ2-6; CDR3: CASSPQSSGANVLTF; DNA: TGTGCCAGCAGCCCCCAGTCCTCTGGGGCCAACGTCCTGACTTTC
D: TRBD1; size: .; V: TRBV5-1; J: TRBJ1-6; CDR3: CASSSSPMGTGDSPLHF; DNA: TGCGCCAGCAGCTCGTCTCCTATGGGGACAGGAGATTCACCCCTCCACTTT
D: .; size: few; V: TRBV5-1; J: TRBJ2-1; CDR3: CASSLAGLAEQFF; DNA: TGCGCCAGCAGCTTGGCTGGGCTGGCTGAGCAGTTCTTC
D: TRBD1; size: few; V: TRBV28; J: TRBJ2-1; CDR3: CASTTVWRQGHNEQFF; DNA: TGTGCCAGCACCACCGTCTGGAGACAGGGCCACAATGAGCAGTTCTTC
D: TRBD1; size: few; V: TRBV15; J: TRBJ1-5; CDR3: CATSRTRQGINQPQHF; DNA: TGTGCCACCAGCAGAACACGACAGGGAATCAATCAGCCCCAGCATTTT